Shown below are 27 T cell receptor beta chains from a single sample sequenced in a study of regulatory and conventional T cells in RAG deficiency. Assay: immunoSEQ multiplex PCR; the TCRdb copy retains only in-frame clones and omits some. This table holds 34,000 or so clones, approximately 90% found once. These data also formed part of another study, on regulatory T cells. That work adds: Primers: 52 TRBV forward and 13 TRBJ reverse.

The sample taken for sequencing was CD8+ T cells sorted from blood. All receptors come from a human donor in good health.

The chain joins TRBV7-2 to TRBJ2-4, with D possibly TRBD1 on 5 matching bases. CDR3 size: 15 residues. In germline, CDR1 is SGHTA, CDR2 FQGNSA. Trimming shortened V by 0 bases and J by 1 base, and 7 bases separated the two germline ends. The CDR3 spells CASSLAPGAKNIQYF. The CDR3 coding sequence is TGTGCCAGCAGCTTAGCTCCAGGGGCCAAAAACATTCAGTACTTC.

This chain connects TRBV14 to TRBJ2-3; D gene uncertain. CDR1 is SGHDN and CDR2 is FVKESK in the germline V gene. V was pared by 1 base and J by 9 bases, with 11 bases between. There are 13 residues in the CDR3. CDR3 bases: TGTGCCAGCAGCCAAGGGACGACCTCAACGCAGTATTTT. The encoded protein is CASSQGTTSTQYF. The full variable domain, with the rest looked up from reference TRBV14 and TRBJ2-3, is EAGVTQFPSHSVIEKGQTVTLRCDPISGHDNLYWYRRVMGKEIKFLLHFVKESKQDESGMPNNRFLAERTGGTYSTLKVQPAELEDSGVYFCASSQGTTSTQYFGPGTRLTVL.

V is TRBV7-9 and J is TRBJ1-3; D not resolved. Trimming stripped 2 bases from V and 8 bases from J, with 4 bases between. The CDR3 extends over 11 amino acids. Germline assignment: CDR1 SEHNR and CDR2 FQNEAQ (reference sequence). CDR3 residues: CASSLSDTIYF. DNA of the CDR3: TGTGCCAGCAGCTTATCGGACACCATATATTTT.

The chain has TRBV29-1 and TRBJ1-2; TRBD1 matches at 8 bases. V dropped 8 bases and J dropped 1; count of bases not matched to a gene: 3. Per the germline V gene, CDR1 is SQVTM and CDR2 is ANQGSEA. The CDR3 contains 12 residues. CDR3 sequence reads: CSSTGGNYGYTF. CDR3 DNA sequence: TGCAGCTCTACAGGGGGTAACTATGGCTACACCTTC.

CDR3 DNA sequence: TGTGCCAGCAGCTCCCTAGCGGAGGCCCGCAATGAGCAGTTCTTC. This gives the protein CASSSLAEARNEQFF. The J gene is TRBJ2-1, the V gene TRBV11-2; 7 bases map to TRBD2. CDR3 size: 15 residues. CDR1 and CDR2 (germline): SGHAT, FQNNGV. J lost 6 bases, V lost 4 bases, and 9 bases had no gene match.

The V and J genes are TRBV6-5 and TRBJ1-5, with D uncertain. With 7 bases removed from V and 5 bases from J, the gap between germline ends came to 18 bases. Germline V gene data show CDR1 as MNHEY and CDR2 as SVGAGI. This CDR3 comprises 15 residues. The CDR3 region has the DNA TGTGCCAGCACCCACCCCACCCCTCGGGATCAGCCCCAGCATTTT. This gives the protein CASTHPTPRDQPQHF.

The chain links TRBV10-1 to TRBJ2-7; no definite D call. The V gene's germline CDR1 is WNHNN and CDR2 SYGVQD (reference sequence). The V gene lost 0 bases and the J gene lost 4 bases, with 7 bases spanning the gap. The CDR3 runs 13 residues. In nucleotides, the CDR3 is TGCGCCAGCAGTGAGTCGGGTAGATACGAGCAGTACTTC. Its translation is CASSESGRYEQYF.

This chain joins TRBV25-1 and TRBJ1-1; D is uncertain. V was clipped by 3 bases and J by 0 bases, with 14 bases between them. Germline CDR1 and CDR2: MGHDK and SYGVNS. The CDR3 is 16 residues long. The chain's CDR3 is CASSEELEGVNTEAFF. CDR3 nucleotides: TGTGCCAGCAGTGAGGAACTCGAAGGAGTGAACACTGAAGCTTTCTTT.

This clone has a single count. V usage is TRBV6-1 and J usage is TRBJ1-1, with 8 bases matching TRBD1. The CDR3 covers 14 residues. V lost 6 bases, J lost 6 bases, and 9 bases stayed unmatched. CDR1 and CDR2 (germline): MNHNS, SASEGT. For the CDR3, the DNA is TGTGCCAGCAGCGCTAAACAGGGACAGGCTGAAGCTTTCTTT. It specifies CASSAKQGQAEAFF.

CDR3 bases: TGTGCCAGCAGCCAAGATTGGCGGGACAGGGGTTGGGAGCTGTTTTTT. This gives the protein CASSQDWRDRGWELFF. The chain employs TRBV4-2 and TRBJ2-2; 10 bases fit TRBD1. The CDR3 length is 16 residues. Unmatched junction bases numbered 7, after V lost 0 bases and J lost 9 bases. Germline V gene data show CDR1 as LGHNA and CDR2 as YNFKEQ.

The chain combines TRBV9 with TRBJ1-3, with TRBD1 matching over 8 bases. CDR3 length: 17 amino acids. Germline values: CDR1 SGDLS, CDR2 YYNGEE. V lost 3 bases to trimming and J lost 0 bases; unmatched junction nucleotides: 8. Written as DNA, the CDR3 is TGTGCCAGCAGCGAGAGGGGGACAGGCCGCTCTGGAAACACCATATATTTT. Its translation is CASSERGTGRSGNTIYF.

This sequence joins TRBV9 and TRBJ1-1, with 7 bases lining up with TRBD1. Germline assignment: CDR1 SGDLS and CDR2 YYNGEE. V lost 3 bases, J lost 4 bases, and 6 bases stayed unmatched. This CDR3 spans 14 amino acids. The CDR3 sequence is CASSARGSLTEAFF. CDR3 in DNA: TGTGCCAGCAGCGCCAGGGGGAGTCTCACTGAAGCTTTCTTT.

This chain links TRBV15 with TRBJ2-5; D unclear. CDR3 size: 11 residues. Between the trimmed V and J ends, which lost 1 base and 5 bases, there was a span of 2 bases. Germline values: CDR1 LNHNV, CDR2 YYDKDF (reference sequence). The CDR3 bases are TGTGCCACCAGCAGAGCTGAGACCCAGTACTTC. Its translation: CATSRAETQYF.

V and J are TRBV5-6 and TRBJ2-4; possible D gene TRBD1, 6 bases. Per germline, CDR1 SGHDT and CDR2 YYEEEE. The V gene lost 1 base and the J gene lost 15 bases, with 14 bases spanning the gap. This CDR3 comprises 12 residues. CDR3: CASSLLQGRGYF. The CDR3 DNA reads TGTGCCAGCAGCTTGTTACAGGGTAGGGGGTACTTC.

The rearrangement links TRBV1 to TRBJ1-2. TRBV1 is an annotated pseudogene. This CDR3 is 12 amino acids long. The CDR3 DNA sequence: TGCACCAGCAGCCCTGGTCGGGGGAACTACACCTTC. Translation: CTSSPGRGNYTF.

This clone has just one count. V usage is TRBV5-1 and J usage is TRBJ1-1, with D perhaps TRBD1 (6 bases). Per the germline V gene, CDR1 is SGHRS and CDR2 is YFSETQ. V was shortened by 0 bases and J by 1 base, with 10 bases between the two germline ends. The CDR3 length is 15 residues. For the CDR3, the DNA is TGCGCCAGCAGCTTGGAGGGGACAAGGAACACTGAAGCTTTCTTT. Translation gives CASSLEGTRNTEAFF.

As regards this clone: Here the CDR3 omits its conserved ending phenylalanine or tryptophan, so a read error is the likely source. Because the CDR3's place on the DNA is in doubt, the DNA is left out and the CDR3 is given as listed by TCRdb. The rearrangement joins TRBV6-5 to TRBJ1-2; the table's D call TRBD1 went unverified against the DNA. CDR1 MNHEY and CDR2 SVGAGI come from the germline V gene. The CDR3 contains 15 residues when both ends are counted. CDR3: CASRSLPGDLGGYAL.

This clone was seen only once. The rearrangement joins TRBV11-2 to TRBJ1-2; D call uncertain. The germline V gene encodes CDR1 SGHAT and CDR2 FQNNGV. The CDR3 runs 14 residues. Trimming cost V 5 bases and J 5 bases, with 15 bases left between them. The CDR3 reads CASSPQGGRYGYTF. The CDR3 DNA follows: TGTGCCAGCAGCCCTCAAGGCGGGCGGTATGGCTACACCTTC.

A single count supports this clone. The germline gene is not matched at one end of the junction; a read error may be the cause. The genes are TRBV7-7 and TRBJ2-2; D is undetermined. Germline CDR1 reads SSHAT; CDR2 reads FNYEAQ (reference sequence). The CDR3 length is 17 residues. Here the CDR3 DNA reads TGTGCTAGCAGCCCCCTTCGGGCGGCCCTGAACACCGGGGAGCTGTTTTTT. This codes for CASSPLRAALNTGELFF. Full variable domain (outside the CDR3, taken from reference TRBV7-7 and TRBJ2-2): GAGVSQSPRYKVTKRGQDVTLRCDPISSHATLYWYQQALGQGPEFLTYFNYEAQPDKSGLPSDRFSAERPEGSISTLTIQRTEQRDSAMYRCASSPLRAALNTGELFFGEGSRLTVL.

The rearrangement uses TRBV6-1 and TRBJ2-7; D call uncertain. This CDR3 is 14 amino acids long. Germline V gene lookup returns CDR1 MNHNS and CDR2 SASEGT. Trimming removed 0 bases at V and 4 bases at J, with 10 bases between. The CDR3 is CASSEAPAGYEQYF. CDR3 DNA sequence: TGTGCCAGCAGTGAAGCCCCCGCCGGGTACGAGCAGTACTTC.

This rearrangement joins TRBV11-2 to TRBJ2-5; perhaps TRBD2 as D (5 bases). Trimming removed 5 bases from V and 2 bases from J, with 15 bases in between. CDR1 and CDR2 from the germline V gene are SGHAT and FQNNGV. This CDR3 has 15 amino acids. As DNA, the CDR3 is TGTGCCAGCAGCCCATCCCCAACGGGACAAGAGACCCAGTACTTC. Amino acids: CASSPSPTGQETQYF.

This chain connects TRBV9 to TRBJ1-1; D unresolved. This CDR3 contains 17 residues. Trimming pared 2 bases from V and 1 base from J, leaving 18 bases between. Germline CDR1 is SGDLS and CDR2 is YYNGEE. The CDR3 nucleotides read TGTGCCAGCAGCGTTGCTACTCTCGACGGACCGAACACTGAAGCTTTCTTT. Its protein is CASSVATLDGPNTEAFF.

V gene TRBV5-1 combines with J gene TRBJ2-7; 8 bases are a match to TRBD2. Germline CDR1 SGHRS, CDR2 YFSETQ. This CDR3 has 16 residues. V was pared by 0 bases and J by 0 bases, with 5 bases of the junction left unmatched. The chain's CDR3 is CASSLGQRESSYEQYF. The CDR3, as DNA: TGCGCCAGCAGCTTGGGCCAGCGGGAGAGCTCCTACGAGCAGTACTTC.

The chain links TRBV5-6 to TRBJ2-2, with D hard to call. The germline CDR1 and CDR2 sequences are SGHDT and YYEEEE. The CDR3 totals 14 residues. V lost 0 bases and J 6 bases, leaving 9 bases between the germline ends. The CDR3 is CASSLVGGPGELFF. The CDR3 DNA follows: TGTGCCAGCAGCTTGGTGGGCGGTCCCGGGGAGCTGTTTTTT. Complete variable domain (other parts from reference TRBV5-6 and TRBJ2-2): DAGVTQSPTHLIKTRGQQVTLRCSPKSGHDTVSWYQQALGQGPQFIFQYYEEEERQRGNFPDRFSGHQFPNYSSELNVNALLLGDSALYLCASSLVGGPGELFFGEGSRLTVL.

This rearrangement joins TRBV6-1 to TRBJ2-1; D remains unclear. The germline CDR1 and CDR2 sequences are MNHNS and SASEGT. V was clipped by 2 bases and J by 5 bases, with 16 bases between them. The CDR3 is made up of 16 amino acids. This CDR3 is CASSESNSLWHNEQFF. CDR3 nucleotides: TGTGCCAGCAGTGAAAGTAATAGCCTCTGGCACAATGAGCAGTTCTTC.

The chain employs TRBV7-9 and TRBJ1-2, with D possibly matching TRBD1 (5 bases). CDR1 and CDR2 (germline): SEHNR, FQNEAQ (reference sequence). V lost 1 base and J lost 6, with 18 bases in between. This CDR3 is 16 amino acids long. The CDR3 here is CASSLVAGTALHGYTF. CDR3 DNA: TGTGCCAGCAGCTTAGTTGCAGGGACGGCACTACATGGCTACACCTTC.

This chain uses TRBV27 with TRBJ2-7, with no clear D. Germline CDR1 is MNHEY and CDR2 is SMNVEV (reference sequence). V lost 0 bases and J 3 bases, leaving 6 bases between the germline ends. This CDR3 comprises 13 residues. This chain's CDR3 is CASSLSTSYEQYF. The CDR3 DNA is TGTGCCAGCAGTTTATCAACGAGCTACGAGCAGTACTTC.